The source of this T cell receptor beta chain is a study of OX40 agonist ivuxolimab in advanced cancers. Study-level results: Relatively little clonal expansion, among the lowest observed, appeared in partial responders at 0.1-3.0 mg/kg.

On this clone: The antigen remains undetermined.

Profiling relied on immunoSEQ multiplex PCR, and the TCRdb table lists in-frame clones only, not all of them. The sample records 69,000 or so clones, 88% being singletons. Trimming cost V 2 bases and J 0 bases, with 7 bases left between them. Germline lookup yields CDR1 MNHNS and CDR2 SASEGT. The CDR3 length is 14 residues. V usage is TRBV6-1 and J usage is TRBJ1-1; D is uncertain. The sample in question was CD4+ or CD8+ T cells sorted from blood, obtained in a trial of the OX40 agonist ivuxolimab. This clonotype originated in an adult with an advanced solid tumor such as melanoma, head and neck, liver or kidney cancer. In nucleotides, the CDR3 is TGTGCCAGCAGTGAAAACGGGATGAACACTGAAGCTTTCTTT. Protein: CASSENGMNTEAFF.